These 21 T cell receptor beta chains came from one sample sequenced in a study of read filtering for tumor transcriptome and immune sequencing. Molecular barcoded adaptors covering alpha/delta and beta/gamma chains were used on 400 to 450 ng RNA. MiXCR, run by TCRdb on the reads, gives a single entry per CDR3 protein. Seen here are 94,000 or so distinct CDR3 sequences, roughly 12% observed once, and the top ten hold 14% to 15%. The sequenced sample consisted of a population of CD138-negative cells sorted from bone marrow. The receptors derive from a donor at least 40 years old with multiple myeloma.

This clonotype was recorded at least ten times. This chain uses TRBV7-8 with TRBJ2-1; tentative D call: TRBD1 (6 bases). Germline V gene data show CDR1 as SGHVS and CDR2 as FQNEAQ. V was pared by 2 bases and J by 0 bases, with 11 bases between. The CDR3 totals 16 residues. The CDR3 coding sequence is TGTGCCAGCAGCTTAACCCCACAGGGCTCCTACAATGAGCAGTTCTTC. It yields the protein CASSLTPQGSYNEQFF.

On this clonotype itself: Just one base apart from a much larger clone, this may be a read error. The chain joins TRBV5-1 to TRBJ1-1; 8 nucleotides line up with TRBD1. Germline V gene data show CDR1 as SGHRS and CDR2 as YFSETQ. Germline trimming cut 6 bases from V and 4 bases from J; bases unmatched to any gene: 8. The CDR3 extends over 14 amino acids. The CDR3 nucleotides read TGCGCCAGCAACTCCCAAACAGGGGGCACTGAAGCTTTCTTT. It is translated as CASNSQTGGTEAFF.

This clonotype has at least ten counts. The chain carries TRBV7-3 and TRBJ2-1; tentatively, D is TRBD1 or TRBD2 (7 bases each). Trimming removed 2 bases at V and 9 bases at J, with 20 bases between. There are 16 residues in the CDR3. Germline V gene data show CDR1 as SGHTA and CDR2 as FQGTGA. This CDR3 reads CASSLGPSGEGAEQFF. The CDR3, as DNA: TGTGCCAGCAGCTTAGGACCTAGCGGCGAGGGGGCTGAGCAGTTCTTC.

The V call is TRBV6-1, the J call TRBJ2-1; 9 nucleotides agree with TRBD2. The germline CDR1 and CDR2 sequences are MNHNS and SASEGT. The CDR3 has 16 amino acids. The junction had 17 bases not matched to a gene; V was cut back by 5 bases and J by 12 bases. In DNA, the CDR3 is TGTGCCAGCAGTTTCCAATTAGCGGGAGCTAGGAACGGGCAGTTCTTC. This gives the protein CASSFQLAGARNGQFF.

This clonotype appeared many times. The CDR3 protein is CASSPEGAAYNEQFF. The CDR3 nucleotides are TGTGCCAGCAGTCCCGAGGGGGCGGCCTACAATGAGCAGTTCTTC. This chain links TRBV12-3 or TRBV12-4 with TRBJ2-1; TRBD1 aligns across 7 bases. V lost 5 bases to trimming and J lost 2 bases; unmatched junction nucleotides: 6. The CDR3 runs to 15 residues.

In this sample, this clonotype turned up a few times. The CDR3 DNA follows: TGCGCCAGCAGCCCCTTGGACGGGACAGGGGGCGTCGCTTTCTTT. Translated: CASSPLDGTGGVAFF. The V gene is TRBV5-1, the J gene TRBJ1-1, with 12 nucleotides matching TRBD1. Germline trimming cut 4 bases from V and 11 bases from J; bases unmatched to any gene: 12. Germline lookup yields CDR1 SGHRS and CDR2 YFSETQ. This CDR3 is 15 amino acids long.

This clonotype was found many times. Sequence at one end of the junction differs from germline and may be a read error. The chain recombines TRBV29-1 with TRBJ2-2; TRBD1 or TRBD2 may be the D gene (6 bases each). Germline V lookup: CDR1 SQVTM, CDR2 ANQGSEA. The CDR3 sequence is 17 residues long. CDR3 sequence (DNA): TGCAGCGCTGAATCGATGGCACAGGGAGGGAACACCGGGGAGCTGTTTTTT. Encoded protein: CSAESMAQGGNTGELFF.

This clonotype came up many times. CDR3 loop: CASSYFNEQFF. DNA of the CDR3: TGTGCCAGCAGTTACTTCAATGAGCAGTTCTTC. The rearrangement joins TRBV27 to TRBJ2-1; the D is unclear. Deletions cut 4 bases from V and 6 bases from J, with 4 bases between. The CDR3 length is 11 residues. The germline V gene encodes CDR1 MNHEY and CDR2 SMNVEV (reference sequence).

In its sample, this clonotype was seen many times. This chain connects TRBV2 to TRBJ2-5, with 12 bases aligning to TRBD2. CDR1 SNHLY and CDR2 FYNNEI come from the germline V gene. The trim removed 6 bases at V and 4 bases at J, leaving 6 bases unmatched. The CDR3 extends over 15 amino acids. CDR3 nucleotide sequence: TGTGCCAGCAGGGCGACTAGCGGGAGAACAGAGACCCAGTACTTC. Translation: CASRATSGRTETQYF.

The sample holds many counts of this clonotype. The chain couples TRBV20-1 to TRBJ2-6; 12 bases line up with TRBD2. This CDR3 region has 19 residues. CDR1 DFQATT and CDR2 SNEGSKA come from the germline V gene (reference sequence). The V gene end was trimmed by 0 bases and the J gene end by 0 bases; junction bases not matched to a gene: 6. CDR3 residues: CSARDPSGRGTSGANVLTF. CDR3 sequence (DNA): TGCAGTGCTAGAGACCCTAGCGGGAGGGGGACCTCTGGGGCCAACGTCCTGACTTTC.

This clonotype was detected many times. DNA of the CDR3: TGTGCCACCAGCGGACAGGGGGACTATGGCTACACCTTC. Translation: CATSGQGDYGYTF. The rearrangement links TRBV24-1 to TRBJ1-2; 10 bases agree with TRBD1. V lost 7 bases to trimming and J lost 3 bases; unmatched junction nucleotides: 1. This CDR3 is built from 13 residues. Germline V gives CDR1 KGHDR, CDR2 SFDVKD.

Comment on this clonotype: This sequence may be a read error, since a much larger clone differs from it by one base. V gene TRBV7-2 combines with J gene TRBJ2-7, with 8 bases that match TRBD2. The CDR3 has 15 residues. Per germline, CDR1 SGHTA and CDR2 FQGNSA. CDR3 in amino acids: CASRPPGLVSHEQYF. The CDR3 nucleotides read TGTGCCAGCAGGCCACCGGGACTAGTCTCCCACGAGCAGTACTTC.

The CDR3 loop is CASSQGNNITSFHNQRNEQFF. DNA for the CDR3: TGCGCCAGCAGTCAAGGCAATAACATAACAAGTTTTCACAATCAGCGCAATGAGCAGTTCTTC. The J gene is TRBJ2-1, the V gene TRBV23-1; no reliable D call. TRBV23-1 falls under the ORF class, with uncertain function. V lost 2 bases, J lost 6 bases, and 32 bases lay in between. The CDR3 has 21 amino acids.

This clonotype was seen at least ten times. The J gene is TRBJ2-1, the V gene TRBV14, with 9 bases aligning to TRBD2. Losses at the gene ends were 5 bases for V and 7 bases for J; bases not matched to a gene: 15. The CDR3 extends over 17 amino acids. Germline assignment: CDR1 SGHDN and CDR2 FVKESK. CDR3 protein: CASSVVRGSGSENEQFF. In DNA form, the CDR3 reads TGTGCCAGCAGCGTCGTACGGGGTAGCGGGAGTGAAAATGAGCAGTTCTTC.

This clonotype was counted ten times or more. CDR3 region: CASSPPNWGQPQHF. CDR3 DNA: TGTGCCAGCAGTCCCCCGAACTGGGGGCAGCCCCAGCATTTT. The rearrangement links TRBV28 to TRBJ1-5; possibly TRBD1 for D (5 bases). Germline V gene sequence: CDR1 MDHEN, CDR2 SYDVKM. There are 14 residues in the CDR3. The V gene lost 5 bases and the J gene lost 7 bases, with 15 bases spanning the gap.

The sample holds many counts of this clonotype. The rearrangement links TRBV5-1 to TRBJ1-4; TRBD1 might be the D (5 bases). The V end lost 0 bases, the J end lost 6 bases, and 12 bases lay between the germline ends. Germline assignment: CDR1 SGHRS and CDR2 YFSETQ. The CDR3 has 15 residues. This chain's CDR3 is CASSLGPGLDEKLFF. CDR3 in DNA: TGCGCCAGCAGCTTGGGACCAGGGTTGGATGAAAAACTGTTTTTT.

There are many counts of this clonotype. The chain combines TRBV28 with TRBJ1-5; unclear D gene. The CDR3 has 15 amino acids. With 8 bases removed from V and 2 bases from J, the gap between germline ends came to 16 bases. Per the germline V gene, CDR1 is MDHEN and CDR2 is SYDVKM. CDR3 coding DNA: TGTGCCAGCGGAACACAGCGGTTGGGCAATCAGCCCCAGCATTTT. Translated: CASGTQRLGNQPQHF. The full variable domain, rest sourced from reference TRBV28 and TRBJ1-5, is DVKVTQSSRYLVKRTGEKVFLECVQDMDHENMFWYRQDPGLGLRLIYFSYDVKMKEKGDIPEGYSVSREKKERFSLILESASTNQTSMYLCASGTQRLGNQPQHFGDGTRLSIL.

This clonotype came up many times. The chain carries TRBV20-1 and TRBJ2-2, with TRBD1 identical over 9 bases. This CDR3 is built from 17 residues. Germline CDR1 is DFQATT and CDR2 is SNEGSKA (reference sequence). The V and J ends lost 0 bases and 0 bases, in that order; junction bases with no gene match: 5. The CDR3 spells CSARDVRQGANTGELFF. In DNA form, the CDR3 reads TGCAGTGCTAGAGATGTCAGACAGGGGGCGAACACCGGGGAGCTGTTTTTT.

This clonotype was counted many times. This chain joins TRBV4-1 and TRBJ1-1; possible D gene TRBD1, 5 bases. The CDR3 spans 16 residues. Germline CDR1 and CDR2: MGHRA and YSYEKL. The V gene lost 0 bases and the J gene lost 0 bases, with 11 bases spanning the gap. The DNA for the CDR3 is TGCGCCAGCAGCCAAGATGGGGCGACAGTGAACACTGAAGCTTTCTTT. Protein sequence: CASSQDGATVNTEAFF.

This clonotype was seen many times. The rearrangement joins TRBV2 to TRBJ2-2; 7 nucleotides match TRBD2. CDR3 length: 13 residues. In germline, CDR1 is SNHLY, CDR2 FYNNEI. The V gene end was trimmed by 7 bases and the J gene end by 2 bases; junction bases not matched to a gene: 1. The CDR3 bases are TGTGCCAGCAAGCGGGAAAACACCGGGGAGCTGTTTTTT. Protein product: CASKRENTGELFF.

The table lists this clonotype with many counts. The chain joins TRBV29-1 to TRBJ2-5; possible D gene TRBD2, 6 bases. The germline CDR1 and CDR2 sequences are SQVTM and ANQGSEA. The CDR3 consists of 13 residues. Trimming cost V 4 bases and J 0 bases, with 9 bases left between them. The DNA of the CDR3 is TGCAGCGTTGTGGAGGGGAACCAAGAGACCCAGTACTTC. Translated: CSVVEGNQETQYF.